What follows are 2 T cell receptor beta chains derived from one specimen sequenced in a study of cytomegalovirus exposure and HLA in healthy donors. Primers for the PCR totalled 60 Vbeta and 13 Jbeta. Repertoires were generated with immunoSEQ multiplex PCR, while TCRdb's copy carries only in-frame clones and drops some. Of about 130,000 clones in the sample, 80% were seen once. The sample was PBMCs. These receptors were obtained from a woman aged 35 to 49 in good health and CMV-seronegative.

V and J are TRBV15 and TRBJ2-2, with D tentatively TRBD1 (5 bases). Germline V gene sequence: CDR1 LNHNV, CDR2 YYDKDF (reference sequence). V gave up 3 bases and J gave up 5 bases, with 10 bases separating them. The CDR3 runs to 14 residues. The CDR3: CATSRSKGTGELFF. In nucleotides, the CDR3 is TGTGCCACCAGCAGGTCGAAGGGGACCGGGGAGCTGTTTTTT.

This chain connects TRBV4-3 to TRBJ2-7, with 9 bases fitting TRBD1. The CDR3 is made up of 14 amino acids. The germline gives CDR1 LGHNA, CDR2 YSLEER. The V segment lost 4 bases and the J segment 1 base; nucleotides outside the gene matches: 2. In DNA form, the CDR3 reads TGCGCCAGCAGCCCTGGACAGGGGTCCTACGAGCAGTACTTC. It encodes CASSPGQGSYEQYF.